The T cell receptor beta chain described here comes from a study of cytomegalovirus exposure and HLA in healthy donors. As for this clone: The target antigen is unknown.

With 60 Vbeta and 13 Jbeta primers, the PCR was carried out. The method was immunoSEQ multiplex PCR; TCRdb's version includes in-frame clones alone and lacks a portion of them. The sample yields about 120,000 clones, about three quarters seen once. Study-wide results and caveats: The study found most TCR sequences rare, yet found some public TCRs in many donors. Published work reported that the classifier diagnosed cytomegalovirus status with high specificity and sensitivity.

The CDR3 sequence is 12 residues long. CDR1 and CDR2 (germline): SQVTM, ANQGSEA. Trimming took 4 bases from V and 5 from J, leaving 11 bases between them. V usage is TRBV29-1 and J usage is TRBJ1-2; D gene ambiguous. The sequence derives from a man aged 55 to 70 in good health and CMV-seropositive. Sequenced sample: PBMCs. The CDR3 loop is CSVGGQLYGYTF. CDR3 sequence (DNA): TGCAGCGTTGGTGGGCAGTTATATGGCTACACCTTC.